This TCR beta chain derives from a study of cytomegalovirus exposure and HLA in healthy donors. With respect to this clone: The target antigen is unknown.

PCR involved 60 Vbeta and 13 Jbeta primers. Method: immunoSEQ multiplex PCR; TCRdb's copy keeps in-frame clones and lacks some. The sample lists about 64,000 clones; roughly 80% were seen once. Study conclusions and caveats: Most subjects had HLA-A and HLA-B alleles reportedly predicted accurately by TCR beta sequences. Common viral pathogens were later found to be apparently linked to several of the most significant clusters. Presence/absence analyses assumed roughly uniform sequencing depth across donors. Reportedly, diagnosis of cytomegalovirus status by the classifier showed high specificity and sensitivity.

This sequence was found in a male donor in good health and CMV-seropositive. Sequences were obtained from PBMCs.

The CDR3 bases are TGTGCCAGCAGCCCGGGGGGACTAGCGGGGGCAGATACGCAGTATTTT. Protein sequence: CASSPGGLAGADTQYF. The J gene is TRBJ2-3, the V gene TRBV11-3; TRBD2 agrees at 14 bases. The CDR3 has 16 residues. The V gene's germline CDR1 is SGHNT and CDR2 YENEEA. V lost 5 bases, J lost 4 bases, and 5 bases stayed unmatched.